The present entry profiles one T cell receptor (beta chain) with its context. These data originate in a study of blood T cell repertoires in COVID-19. Study information: Spain, Italy and the United States supplied samples that represented acute and convalescent COVID-19. Sources were T cells, B-cell-depleted T cells, or PBMCs; the material itself was cDNA or gDNA.

The ends lost 3 bases at V and 4 bases at J; junction bases unmatched: 7. The CDR3 is made up of 16 amino acids. Per germline, CDR1 LNHNV and CDR2 YYDKDF (reference sequence). Original data processing: It was from reference gene primer amplification that nucleated cell counts were estimated. Generated by immunoSEQ multiplex PCR, the TCRdb table keeps only in-frame clones and is missing some. The V and J calls and clone size were taken over from that table, and D and trimming were inferred from the DNA. The data hold about 400,000 clones, with 86% observed a single time. Seattle researchers signed up patients amid active infection and tracked them longitudinally.

This TCR was sampled from a woman aged 60 to 75 with COVID-19, enrolled during active disease. The sample consisted of peripheral blood. V is TRBV15 and J is TRBJ2-2; 8 bases are shared with TRBD1. CDR3 loop: CATSSRTGIGTGELFF. The CDR3, as DNA: TGTGCCACCAGCAGCAGGACAGGGATAGGCACCGGGGAGCTGTTTTTT.